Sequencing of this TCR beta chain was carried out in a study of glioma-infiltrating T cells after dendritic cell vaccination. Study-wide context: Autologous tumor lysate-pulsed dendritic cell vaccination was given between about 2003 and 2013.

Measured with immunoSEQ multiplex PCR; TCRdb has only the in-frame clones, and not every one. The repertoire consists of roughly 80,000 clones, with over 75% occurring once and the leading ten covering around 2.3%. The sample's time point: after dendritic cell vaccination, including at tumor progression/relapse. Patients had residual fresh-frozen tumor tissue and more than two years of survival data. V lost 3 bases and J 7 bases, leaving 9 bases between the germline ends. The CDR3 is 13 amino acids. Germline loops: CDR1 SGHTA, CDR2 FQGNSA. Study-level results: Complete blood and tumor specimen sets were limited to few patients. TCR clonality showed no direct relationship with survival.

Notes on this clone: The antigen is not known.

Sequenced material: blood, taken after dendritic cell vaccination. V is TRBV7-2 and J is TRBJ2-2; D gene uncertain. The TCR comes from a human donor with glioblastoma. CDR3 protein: CASSLIASGELFF. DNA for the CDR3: TGTGCCAGCAGCTTGATCGCTAGCGGGGAGCTGTTTTTT.